This TCR beta chain was sequenced during a study of blood T cells in healthy people across ages. A second 7 to 11 cycle PCR used barcoded and J-beta primers. Via MiXCR, TCRdb re-called the 5' RACE reads, giving one row per CDR3 protein. This sample has 450,000 to 700,000 distinct CDR3 sequences; roughly a quarter occur once, and the top ten carry less than 20%. This clonotype was observed a few times. Its specificity is not known. Findings and limits, study-wide: Since the PBMCs were unsorted, naive and antigen-experienced cells could not be conclusively compared.

The CDR3 extends over 15 amino acids. Germline-derived CDR1 and CDR2 are SGHRS and YFSETQ. V gave up 6 bases and J gave up 5 bases; unmatched junction bases: 11. J is TRBJ2-5 and V is TRBV5-1, with 9 bases aligning to TRBD2. The clonotype comes from an older woman in good health. Source material: blood. As DNA, the CDR3 is TGCGCCAGCACCCTCGGGCGGGGGGGCCCGGAGACCCAGTACTTC. Amino acid sequence: CASTLGRGGPETQYF.